Listed below are T cell receptor beta chains from one sample, sequenced in a study of blood T cell repertoires in COVID-19. Sequencing used immunoSEQ multiplex PCR; TCRdb keeps in-frame clones, though not all of them. The sample yields over 300,000 clones, approximately 90% seen once. Sequenced sample: PBMCs or T cells enriched from blood (not recorded which). The receptor set was obtained from a woman aged 30 to 39 with acute COVID-19. Each CDR3 is given with its conserved first and last residue. The order of the fields is J gene, V gene, D gene, clone size, CDR3 DNA, CDR3 protein. A D gene is named only where the DNA matches it firmly. The size field is filled for only some rows; it gives once, few, many or a size class.

j_call: TRBJ1-1
v_call: TRBV7-6
d_call: TRBD1
clone_size: -
cdr3_nt: TGTGCCAGCAGCGCGGGACAGAAGAACACTGAAGCTTTCTTT
cdr3_aa: CASSAGQKNTEAFF

j_call: TRBJ1-1
v_call: TRBV7-9
d_call: -
clone_size: few
cdr3_nt: TGTGCCAGCAGCTTGGGAGGGATAGCTTATATGAACACTGAAGCTTTCTTT
cdr3_aa: CASSLGGIAYMNTEAFF

j_call: TRBJ1-2
v_call: TRBV4-1
d_call: TRBD1
clone_size: once
cdr3_nt: TGCGCCAGCAGCCATGTGGGGACAGGGTATGGCTACACCTTC
cdr3_aa: CASSHVGTGYGYTF

j_call: TRBJ1-1
v_call: TRBV5-1
d_call: -
clone_size: -
cdr3_nt: TGCGCCAGCAGCTTGGGGTTCGTGGCAGAAATGAACACTGAAGCTTTCTTT
cdr3_aa: CASSLGFVAEMNTEAFF

j_call: TRBJ1-2
v_call: TRBV10-3
d_call: -
clone_size: -
cdr3_nt: TGTGCCATCAGCCGCGACAGCAACTATGGCTACACCTTC
cdr3_aa: CAISRDSNYGYTF

j_call: TRBJ1-6
v_call: TRBV5-4
d_call: -
clone_size: -
cdr3_nt: TGTGCCAGCAGCTTGAACACAGACAGGTTCTCACCCCTCCACTTT
cdr3_aa: CASSLNTDRFSPLHF

j_call: TRBJ1-1
v_call: TRBV4-1
d_call: TRBD1
clone_size: -
cdr3_nt: TGCGCCACCGGGAGAACAGGGGCCATGAACACTGAAGCTTTCTTT
cdr3_aa: CATGRTGAMNTEAFF

j_call: TRBJ1-2
v_call: TRBV24-1
d_call: TRBD1
clone_size: -
cdr3_nt: TGTGCCACCAGTGGGGGGACAGGGAGCTATGGCTACACCTTC
cdr3_aa: CATSGGTGSYGYTF

j_call: TRBJ2-1
v_call: TRBV12-3/TRBV12-4
d_call: TRBD2
clone_size: -
cdr3_nt: TGTGCCAGCCGGGCCCTGGGACTAGCTTCGCAGTTCTTC
cdr3_aa: CASRALGLASQFF

j_call: TRBJ1-5
v_call: TRBV6-5
d_call: TRBD1
clone_size: few
cdr3_nt: TGTGCCAGCAGGACTACAGGGGCCAATCAGCCCCAGCATTTT
cdr3_aa: CASRTTGANQPQHF

j_call: TRBJ2-7
v_call: TRBV5-4
d_call: TRBD2
clone_size: -
cdr3_nt: TGTGCCAGCAGCCCTCCGGGGGGCTACGAGCAGTACTTC
cdr3_aa: CASSPPGGYEQYF

j_call: TRBJ1-5
v_call: TRBV7-8
d_call: TRBD1
clone_size: -
cdr3_nt: TGTGCCAGCAGCTTAGGGCAGGGGGTCCGGCCCCAGCATTTT
cdr3_aa: CASSLGQGVRPQHF

j_call: TRBJ2-3
v_call: TRBV7-9
d_call: TRBD1
clone_size: -
cdr3_nt: TGTGCCAGCAGCCTTAGCCGGGACAGGGCAGGGGATACGCAGTATTTT
cdr3_aa: CASSLSRDRAGDTQYF

j_call: TRBJ1-2
v_call: TRBV6-2/TRBV6-3
d_call: TRBD1
clone_size: -
cdr3_nt: TGTGCCAGCAGTGATCCCGGGACAGGATATGGCTACACCTTC
cdr3_aa: CASSDPGTGYGYTF

j_call: TRBJ1-2
v_call: TRBV15
d_call: -
clone_size: -
cdr3_nt: TGTGCCACCAGGGACTCAGGATGGGAAGGCTACACCTTC
cdr3_aa: CATRDSGWEGYTF

j_call: TRBJ2-6
v_call: TRBV5-1
d_call: TRBD2
clone_size: -
cdr3_nt: TGCGCCAGCAGCATATTAGCGGGGGGCTCGCGGGCCAACGTCCTGACTTTC
cdr3_aa: CASSILAGGSRANVLTF

j_call: TRBJ2-5
v_call: TRBV5-1
d_call: -
clone_size: -
cdr3_nt: TGCGCCAGCAGCTTGGTACCTGACGGGCAAGAGACCCAGTACTTC
cdr3_aa: CASSLVPDGQETQYF

j_call: TRBJ2-7
v_call: TRBV4-1
d_call: TRBD1
clone_size: -
cdr3_nt: TGCGCCAGCAGCCACCCCGGACAGGTGGGGGCTTACGAGCAGTACTTC
cdr3_aa: CASSHPGQVGAYEQYF

j_call: TRBJ2-3
v_call: TRBV7-3
d_call: TRBD2
clone_size: -
cdr3_nt: TGTGCCAGCAGCCTGCAGACTAGCGGGGGGGCGGATACGCAGTATTTT
cdr3_aa: CASSLQTSGGADTQYF

j_call: TRBJ2-1
v_call: TRBV30
d_call: TRBD1
clone_size: once
cdr3_nt: TGTGCCTTAAACAGGGGCAATTACAATGAGCAGTTCTTC
cdr3_aa: CALNRGNYNEQFF

j_call: TRBJ1-5
v_call: TRBV6-2/TRBV6-3
d_call: -
clone_size: -
cdr3_nt: TGTGCCAGCAGTTACCTCGGGGATTGGAAAAGCAATCAGCCCCAGCATTTT
cdr3_aa: CASSYLGDWKSNQPQHF

j_call: TRBJ2-1
v_call: TRBV10-1
d_call: -
clone_size: -
cdr3_nt: TGCGCCAGCAGTGCTACGTCCCTGACTCCTACCGACAATGAGCAGTTCTTC
cdr3_aa: CASSATSLTPTDNEQFF

j_call: TRBJ1-3
v_call: TRBV2
d_call: TRBD1
clone_size: -
cdr3_nt: TGTGCCAGCAGGGACAGGGTGGCCGTGGACACCATATATTTT
cdr3_aa: CASRDRVAVDTIYF

j_call: TRBJ2-3
v_call: TRBV24-1
d_call: TRBD2
clone_size: -
cdr3_nt: TGTGCCACCAGTGACATTGCTAGCGGGGGAGGCACAGATACGCAGTATTTT
cdr3_aa: CATSDIASGGGTDTQYF

j_call: TRBJ1-2
v_call: TRBV6-2/TRBV6-3
d_call: -
clone_size: -
cdr3_nt: TGTGCCAGCAGTCCGTCGGGCTATGGCTACACCTTC
cdr3_aa: CASSPSGYGYTF

j_call: TRBJ2-3
v_call: TRBV7-2
d_call: TRBD2
clone_size: -
cdr3_nt: TGTGCCAGCAGCCCGGGACTAGCGGGGGGGCTTCTCGCAGGTACGCAGTATTTT
cdr3_aa: CASSPGLAGGLLAGTQYF

j_call: TRBJ2-7
v_call: TRBV19
d_call: TRBD1
clone_size: few
cdr3_nt: TGTGCCAGTAGTTACTACCCGGGACAGGCGAGCTACGAGCAGTACTTC
cdr3_aa: CASSYYPGQASYEQYF

j_call: TRBJ1-1
v_call: TRBV10-3
d_call: -
clone_size: -
cdr3_nt: TGTGCCATCAGGGGAACAGGAAGCACTGAAGCTTTCTTT
cdr3_aa: CAIRGTGSTEAFF

j_call: TRBJ1-1
v_call: TRBV5-1
d_call: -
clone_size: -
cdr3_nt: TGCGCCAGCAGCTTGGAGGCGGGGTGGGGCACTGAAGCTTTCTTT
cdr3_aa: CASSLEAGWGTEAFF

j_call: TRBJ1-1
v_call: TRBV9
d_call: -
clone_size: -
cdr3_nt: TGTGCCAGCAGCGTAGCGGCGGGTGGCACTGAAGCTTTCTTT
cdr3_aa: CASSVAAGGTEAFF

j_call: TRBJ1-1
v_call: TRBV11-3
d_call: TRBD1
clone_size: -
cdr3_nt: TGTGCCAGCAGCTACAGGGGGGCGAGCACTGAAGCTTTCTTT
cdr3_aa: CASSYRGASTEAFF

j_call: TRBJ1-2
v_call: TRBV6-5
d_call: -
clone_size: few
cdr3_nt: TGTGCCAGCAGTTCCACAGGCGATGTCTATGGCTACACCTTC
cdr3_aa: CASSSTGDVYGYTF

j_call: TRBJ2-7
v_call: TRBV7-6
d_call: -
clone_size: once
cdr3_nt: TGTGCCAGCAGCGCCGCCCAGGGTTCCTACGAGCAGTACTTC
cdr3_aa: CASSAAQGSYEQYF

j_call: TRBJ1-5
v_call: TRBV24-1
d_call: TRBD1
clone_size: few
cdr3_nt: TGTGCCACCAGTGATGGGACAGGGGTATTTCAGCCCCAGCATTTT
cdr3_aa: CATSDGTGVFQPQHF

j_call: TRBJ2-1
v_call: TRBV7-9
d_call: -
clone_size: -
cdr3_nt: TGTGCCAGCAGCTTATATCTTGGGCAGGGGCCCTACAATGAGCAGTTCTTC
cdr3_aa: CASSLYLGQGPYNEQFF

j_call: TRBJ2-7
v_call: TRBV15
d_call: -
clone_size: -
cdr3_nt: TGTGCCACCAGCAGAGAAGGGGTCGGCTACGAGCAGTACTTC
cdr3_aa: CATSREGVGYEQYF

j_call: TRBJ1-1
v_call: TRBV2
d_call: -
clone_size: -
cdr3_nt: TGTGCCAGCAGTGAAGCGCTTCCCGTTCGGGTGGCTTTCTTT
cdr3_aa: CASSEALPVRVAFF

j_call: TRBJ1-1
v_call: TRBV5-1
d_call: TRBD1
clone_size: few
cdr3_nt: TGCGCCAGCAGCTTGGCTGGAGGGGGCTTCACTGAAGCTTTCTTT
cdr3_aa: CASSLAGGGFTEAFF

j_call: TRBJ2-7
v_call: TRBV7-2
d_call: -
clone_size: once
cdr3_nt: TGTGCCAGCAGCTTAGGTCGGGGGAAGAGGGGCTACGAGCAGTACTTC
cdr3_aa: CASSLGRGKRGYEQYF

j_call: TRBJ1-1
v_call: TRBV2
d_call: TRBD1
clone_size: once
cdr3_nt: TGTGCCAGCGTCCCGGGACAGGTAAACACTGAAGCTTTCTTT
cdr3_aa: CASVPGQVNTEAFF

j_call: TRBJ2-1
v_call: TRBV6-5
d_call: TRBD1
clone_size: few
cdr3_nt: TGTGCCAGCTGGTTACAGGGGGTTGGAAATGAGCAGTTCTTC
cdr3_aa: CASWLQGVGNEQFF

j_call: TRBJ1-1
v_call: TRBV18
d_call: -
clone_size: -
cdr3_nt: TGTGCCAGCTCACCACCCCCCGGGAACACTGAAGCTTTCTTT
cdr3_aa: CASSPPPGNTEAFF

j_call: TRBJ2-1
v_call: TRBV5-1
d_call: TRBD1
clone_size: -
cdr3_nt: TGCGCCAGCAGCTTGGGGACAGGGGGGTGGGAGCAGTTCTTC
cdr3_aa: CASSLGTGGWEQFF

j_call: TRBJ1-6
v_call: TRBV2
d_call: -
clone_size: -
cdr3_nt: TGTGCCAGCATGTGGGCTGATTCACCCCTCCACTTT
cdr3_aa: CASMWADSPLHF

j_call: TRBJ2-6
v_call: TRBV5-6
d_call: -
clone_size: once
cdr3_nt: TGTGCCAGCAGTACCGGGATACAGAAACCTTCTGGGGCCAACGTCCTGACTTTC
cdr3_aa: CASSTGIQKPSGANVLTF

j_call: TRBJ1-6
v_call: TRBV2
d_call: -
clone_size: -
cdr3_nt: TGTGCCAGCAGCGGCGGGGCAAGGGCACCCCTCCACTTT
cdr3_aa: CASSGGARAPLHF

j_call: TRBJ2-3
v_call: TRBV3-1/TRBV3-2
d_call: -
clone_size: -
cdr3_nt: TGTGCCAGCAGCCAAGGACCAGGGGTAAGAGATACGCAGTATTTT
cdr3_aa: CASSQGPGVRDTQYF

j_call: TRBJ2-7
v_call: TRBV18
d_call: TRBD1
clone_size: -
cdr3_nt: TGTGCCAGCTCACCATTACAGGGGGCGAGTCCCTACGAGCAGTACTTC
cdr3_aa: CASSPLQGASPYEQYF

j_call: TRBJ2-3
v_call: TRBV5-4
d_call: -
clone_size: -
cdr3_nt: TGTGCCAGCAGCGGGACTTCAGATACGCAGTATTTT
cdr3_aa: CASSGTSDTQYF

j_call: TRBJ2-1
v_call: TRBV18
d_call: TRBD1
clone_size: -
cdr3_nt: TGTGCCAGCTCACCGGACAGGGAATCCTACAATGAGCAGTTCTTC
cdr3_aa: CASSPDRESYNEQFF

j_call: TRBJ1-2
v_call: TRBV5-6
d_call: -
clone_size: -
cdr3_nt: TGTGCCAGCATGCCGGGGGGTCGTCCAGATGGCTACACCTTC
cdr3_aa: CASMPGGRPDGYTF

j_call: TRBJ1-5
v_call: TRBV5-1
d_call: TRBD1
clone_size: -
cdr3_nt: TGCGCCAGCAGCCCGGGGACAGGGCATCAGCCCCAGCATTTT
cdr3_aa: CASSPGTGHQPQHF

j_call: TRBJ1-2
v_call: TRBV7-9
d_call: -
clone_size: -
cdr3_nt: TGTGCCAGCAGCTTAGGCCGCGGCAGCTATGGCTACACCTTC
cdr3_aa: CASSLGRGSYGYTF

j_call: TRBJ1-6
v_call: TRBV3-1/TRBV3-2
d_call: -
clone_size: -
cdr3_nt: TGTGCCAGCAGCCGAGCGGCGGGTTCACCCCTCCACTTT
cdr3_aa: CASSRAAGSPLHF

j_call: TRBJ2-2
v_call: TRBV24-1
d_call: TRBD1
clone_size: -
cdr3_nt: TGTGCCACCAGTGATCCGCAAGGGGGCGGAGTAGCCGGGGAGCTGTTTTTT
cdr3_aa: CATSDPQGGGVAGELFF

j_call: TRBJ1-5
v_call: TRBV5-1
d_call: -
clone_size: -
cdr3_nt: TGCGCCAGCAGCGATGGCAGGGGAAACCAGCCCCAGCATTTT
cdr3_aa: CASSDGRGNQPQHF

j_call: TRBJ2-1
v_call: TRBV27
d_call: TRBD2
clone_size: -
cdr3_nt: TGTGCCAGCAGTTTAGGCGGGGGGGCGAATGAGCAGTTCTTC
cdr3_aa: CASSLGGGANEQFF